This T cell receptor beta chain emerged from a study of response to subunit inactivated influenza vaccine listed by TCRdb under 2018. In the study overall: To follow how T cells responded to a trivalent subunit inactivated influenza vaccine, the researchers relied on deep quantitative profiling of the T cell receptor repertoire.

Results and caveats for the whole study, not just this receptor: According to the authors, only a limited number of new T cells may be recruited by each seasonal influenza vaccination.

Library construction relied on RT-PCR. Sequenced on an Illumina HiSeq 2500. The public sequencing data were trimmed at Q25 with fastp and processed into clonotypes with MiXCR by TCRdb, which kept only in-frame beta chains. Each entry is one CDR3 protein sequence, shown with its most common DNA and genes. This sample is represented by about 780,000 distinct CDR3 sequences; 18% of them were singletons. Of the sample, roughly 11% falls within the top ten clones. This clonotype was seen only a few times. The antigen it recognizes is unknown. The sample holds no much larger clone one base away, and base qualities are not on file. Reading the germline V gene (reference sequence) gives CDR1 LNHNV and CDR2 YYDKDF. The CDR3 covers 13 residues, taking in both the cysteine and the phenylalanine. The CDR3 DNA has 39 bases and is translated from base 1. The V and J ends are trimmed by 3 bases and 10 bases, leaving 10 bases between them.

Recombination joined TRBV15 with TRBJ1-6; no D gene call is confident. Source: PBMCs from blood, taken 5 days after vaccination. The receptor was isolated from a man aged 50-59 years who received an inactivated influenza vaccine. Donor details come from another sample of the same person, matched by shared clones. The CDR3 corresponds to CATSREGRSPLHF. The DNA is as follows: TGTGCCACCAGCAGGGAGGGCCGGTCACCCCTCCACTTT.